This record looks at one T cell receptor (beta chain) sequence and its context. The record originates from a study of blood T cell repertoires in COVID-19. Study at large: Samples representing acute and convalescent COVID-19 were sourced from the United States, Italy and Spain. T cells, B-cell-depleted T cells, or PBMCs provided the cDNA or gDNA that served as material.

In the source study's methods: The assay estimated nucleated cells by amplifying reference gene primers. The assay was immunoSEQ multiplex PCR, and TCRdb's table has in-frame clones only and misses some. Clonal size and the V and J genes are those of that table, whereas D and trimming came from the DNA. Of around 240,000 clones in the sample, roughly four fifths were seen once. The CDR3 has 14 residues. V lost 8 bases to trimming and J lost 6 bases; unmatched junction nucleotides: 8. Germline CDR1 and CDR2: SNHLY and FYNNEI. The sequenced sample was peripheral blood. The TCR sequence derives from a woman between 50 and 59 years old with acute or convalescent COVID-19. The rearrangement joins TRBV2 to TRBJ2-1, with 9 nucleotides matching TRBD1. In DNA form, the CDR3 reads TGTGCCAGCCTGGGGGACAGGGACATCAATGAGCAGTTCTTC. It translates to CASLGDRDINEQFF.